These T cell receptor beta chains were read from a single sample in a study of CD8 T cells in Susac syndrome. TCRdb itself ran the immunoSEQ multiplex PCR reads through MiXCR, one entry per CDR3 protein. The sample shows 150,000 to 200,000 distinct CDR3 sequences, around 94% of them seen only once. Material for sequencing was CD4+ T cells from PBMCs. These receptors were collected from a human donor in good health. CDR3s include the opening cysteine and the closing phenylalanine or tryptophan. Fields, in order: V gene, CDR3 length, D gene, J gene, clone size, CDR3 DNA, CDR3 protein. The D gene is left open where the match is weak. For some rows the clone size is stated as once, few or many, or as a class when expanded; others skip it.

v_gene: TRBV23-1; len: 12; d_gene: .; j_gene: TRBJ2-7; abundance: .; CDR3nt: TGCGCCAGCAGTCAATCGACCCCGAGACAGTACTTC; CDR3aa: CASSQSTPRQYF
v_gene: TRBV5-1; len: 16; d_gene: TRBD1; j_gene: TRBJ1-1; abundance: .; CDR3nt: TGCGCCAGCAGCTTCCGGACAGGCCCTTCGGGCACTGAAGCTTTCTTT; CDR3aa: CASSFRTGPSGTEAFF
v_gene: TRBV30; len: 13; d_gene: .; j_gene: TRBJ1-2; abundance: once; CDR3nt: TGTGCCTGGAGCCGGGACCGACCATATGGCTACACCTTC; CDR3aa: CAWSRDRPYGYTF
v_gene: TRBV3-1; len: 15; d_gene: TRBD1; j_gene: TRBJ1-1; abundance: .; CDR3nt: TGTGCCAGCAGCCAAGTGGGACAGGGAGGGTCTGAAGCTTTCTTT; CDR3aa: CASSQVGQGGSEAFF
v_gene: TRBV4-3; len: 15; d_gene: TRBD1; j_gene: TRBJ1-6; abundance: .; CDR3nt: TGCGCCAGCAGCCAAGAACAGGGGAATAATTCACCCCTCCACTTT; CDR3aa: CASSQEQGNNSPLHF
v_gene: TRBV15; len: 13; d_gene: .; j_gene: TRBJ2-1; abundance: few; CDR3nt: TGTGCCACCAGCAGAGATTCAGTCTATGAGCAGTTCTTC; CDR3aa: CATSRDSVYEQFF
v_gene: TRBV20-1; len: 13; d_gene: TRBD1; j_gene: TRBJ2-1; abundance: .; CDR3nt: TGCAGTGCTAGCCCCCTCAGGGGGAATGAGCAGTTCTTC; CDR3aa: CSASPLRGNEQFF
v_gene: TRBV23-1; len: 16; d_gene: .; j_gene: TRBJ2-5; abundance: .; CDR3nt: TGCGCCAGCAGCAATACTCCGGGAGCCATCGGGGAGACCCAGTACTTC; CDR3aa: CASSNTPGAIGETQYF
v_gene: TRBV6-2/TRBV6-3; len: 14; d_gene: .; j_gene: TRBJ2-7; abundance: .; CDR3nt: TGTGCCAGCAGTTACCCTGAGGGGGGCTACGAGCAGTACTTC; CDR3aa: CASSYPEGGYEQYF
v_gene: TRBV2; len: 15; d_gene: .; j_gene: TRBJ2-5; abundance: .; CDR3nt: TGTGCCAGCAGTGACATCAGGTCTAGCCGTGAGACCCAGTACTTC; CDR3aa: CASSDIRSSRETQYF
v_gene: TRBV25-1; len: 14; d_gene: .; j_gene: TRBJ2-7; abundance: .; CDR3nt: TGTGCCAGCAGCCTACAGGGAGAATACAACGAGCAGTACTTC; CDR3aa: CASSLQGEYNEQYF
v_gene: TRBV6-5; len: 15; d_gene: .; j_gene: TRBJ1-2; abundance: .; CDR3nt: TGTGCCAGCAGTTACCGGGAAGGGGGGGACTATGGCTACACCTTC; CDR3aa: CASSYREGGDYGYTF
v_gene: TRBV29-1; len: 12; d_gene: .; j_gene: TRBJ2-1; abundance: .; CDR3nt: TGCAGCGTTGAGGGGCCTTTAAATGAGCAGTTCTTC; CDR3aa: CSVEGPLNEQFF
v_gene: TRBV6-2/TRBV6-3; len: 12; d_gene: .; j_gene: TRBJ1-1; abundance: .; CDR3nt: TGTGCCAGCAGCTCAAGCGCAGGGGAAGCTTTCTTT; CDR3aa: CASSSSAGEAFF
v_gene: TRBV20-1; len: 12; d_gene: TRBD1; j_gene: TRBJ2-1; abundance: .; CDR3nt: TGCAGTGCGCTTGACAGGGTGATAGAGCAGTTCTTC; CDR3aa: CSALDRVIEQFF
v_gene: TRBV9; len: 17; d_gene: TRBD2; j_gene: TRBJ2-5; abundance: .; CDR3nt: TGTGCCAGCAGCGTAGGGCTAGCGGGTTCTGCCCAGGGGACCCAGTACTTC; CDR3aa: CASSVGLAGSAQGTQYF
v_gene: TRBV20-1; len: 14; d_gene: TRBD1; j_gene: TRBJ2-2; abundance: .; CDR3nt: TGCAGTGCAAGGACAGGGCGGGCCACCGGGGAGCTGTTTTTT; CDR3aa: CSARTGRATGELFF
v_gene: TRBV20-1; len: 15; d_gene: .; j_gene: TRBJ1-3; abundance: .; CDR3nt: TGCAGTGCTAGACCTACAGGGAGCTCTGGAAACACCATATATTTT; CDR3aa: CSARPTGSSGNTIYF
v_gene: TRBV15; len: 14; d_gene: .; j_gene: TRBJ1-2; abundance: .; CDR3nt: TGTGCCACCAGCAGAGGTCCAGACTTCTATGGCTACACCTTC; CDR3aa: CATSRGPDFYGYTF
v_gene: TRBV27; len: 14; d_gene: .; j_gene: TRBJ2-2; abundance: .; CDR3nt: TGTGCCAGCAGTACCAGGGTTGGCACCGGGGAGCTGTTTTTT; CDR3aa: CASSTRVGTGELFF
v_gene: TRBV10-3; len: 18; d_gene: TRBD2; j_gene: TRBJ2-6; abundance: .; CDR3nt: TGTGCCATCAGTGGGAGCACTAGCGGGGGGTCTGGGGCCAACGTCCTGACTTTC; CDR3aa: CAISGSTSGGSGANVLTF
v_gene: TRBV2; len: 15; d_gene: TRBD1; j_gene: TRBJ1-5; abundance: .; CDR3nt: TGTGCCAGCAGTCGATCGACAGGGGGCAATCAGCCCCAGCATTTT; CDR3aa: CASSRSTGGNQPQHF
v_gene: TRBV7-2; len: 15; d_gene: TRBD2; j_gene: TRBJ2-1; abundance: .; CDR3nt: TGTGCCAGCAGAGCCACCGGCGGGGGGTACAATGAGCAGTTCTTC; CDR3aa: CASRATGGGYNEQFF
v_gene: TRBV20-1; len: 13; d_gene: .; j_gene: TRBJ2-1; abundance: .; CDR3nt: TGCAGTGCTAGAGTCCCCGCCGGGGATGAGCAGTTCTTC; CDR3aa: CSARVPAGDEQFF
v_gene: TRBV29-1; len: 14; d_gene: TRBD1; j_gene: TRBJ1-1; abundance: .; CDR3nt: TGCAGCGTTGGGCAGGGGGCCCTGAACACTGAAGCTTTCTTT; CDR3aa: CSVGQGALNTEAFF
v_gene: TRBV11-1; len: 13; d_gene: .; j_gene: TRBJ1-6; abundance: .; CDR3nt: TGTGCCAGCAGCTCGAACATCGGCTCACCCCTCCACTTT; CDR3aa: CASSSNIGSPLHF
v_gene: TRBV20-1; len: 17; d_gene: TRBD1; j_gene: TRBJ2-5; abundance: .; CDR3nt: TGCAGTGCTAGGACTTCCACAGGGGGCGGAGGGCAAGAGACCCAGTACTTC; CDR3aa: CSARTSTGGGGQETQYF
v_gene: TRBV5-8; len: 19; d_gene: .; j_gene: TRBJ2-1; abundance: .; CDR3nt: TGTGCCAGCAGCAATGAGGCAGGCCTGAGACCCAGCTCCTACAATGAGCAGTTCTTC; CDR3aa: CASSNEAGLRPSSYNEQFF
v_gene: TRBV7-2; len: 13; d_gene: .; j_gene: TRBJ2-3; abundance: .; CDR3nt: TGTGCCAGCAACCCCGCCGCGTCTGGCTTGCAGTATTTT; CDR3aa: CASNPAASGLQYF
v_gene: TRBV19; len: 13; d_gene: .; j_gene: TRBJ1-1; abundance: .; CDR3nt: TGTGCCAGTAGTATCATGGGGGTGACTGAAGCTTTCTTT; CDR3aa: CASSIMGVTEAFF
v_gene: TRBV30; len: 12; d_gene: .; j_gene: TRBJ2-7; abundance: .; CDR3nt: TGTGCCTGGTCAAGGGGACCCTACGAGCAGTACTTC; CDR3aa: CAWSRGPYEQYF
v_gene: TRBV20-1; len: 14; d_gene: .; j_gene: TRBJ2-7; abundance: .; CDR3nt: TGCAGTGCTACCCGAGACAGGACCTACTACGAGCAGTACTTC; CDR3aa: CSATRDRTYYEQYF
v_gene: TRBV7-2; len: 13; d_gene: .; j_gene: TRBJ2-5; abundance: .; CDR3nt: TGTGCCAGCAGCCCACGAAACAGGGTTACCCAGTACTTC; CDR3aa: CASSPRNRVTQYF